This is a list of T cell receptor beta chains from one sample in a study of human T cells and chemical hapten exposure. One entry per CDR3 protein results from TCRdb running MiXCR on the RACE reads. Of more than 250,000 distinct CDR3 sequences listed, about 8.6% are singletons. The sequenced sample was whole blood, obtained in connection with sensitization to the hapten diphenylcyclopropenone (DPC). These receptors all stem from a middle-aged woman with alopecia areata. Some clones in this sample may be carry-over from other donors' samples. Each CDR3 is given with its conserved first and last residue. A D gene is named only where the DNA matches it firmly. The size entry gives once, few, many or a size class.

V gene,D gene,clone size,J gene,CDR3 DNA,CDR3 protein
TRBV20-1,TRBD1,few,TRBJ1-1,TGCAGTGCCCCCGGGGCGGGACAGGGGGTTGGGTGGACTGAAGCTTTCTTT,CSAPGAGQGVGWTEAFF
TRBV27,.,few,TRBJ1-6,TGTGCCAGCAGTTTTGGTACAGGGAATTCACCCCTCCACTTT,CASSFGTGNSPLHF
TRBV6-2/TRBV6-3,.,few,TRBJ2-2,TGTGCCAGCAGTTACCAGGCAGCTTGGAACACCGGGGAGCTGTTTTTT,CASSYQAAWNTGELFF
TRBV12-5,.,few,TRBJ1-1,TGTGCTAGTGCCCCCCCACAGGGGAACACTGAAGCTTTCTTT,CASAPPQGNTEAFF
TRBV7-3,TRBD2,few,TRBJ2-1,TGTGCCAGCAGCCCGGGACTAGCGGGTAAGAATGAGCAGTTCTTC,CASSPGLAGKNEQFF
TRBV5-4,.,many,TRBJ1-3,TGTGCCAGCAGGGGGGACCTCTCTGGAAACACCATATATTTT,CASRGDLSGNTIYF
TRBV9,TRBD1,many,TRBJ1-4,TGTGCCAGCAGCGTCGCGGGACAGGGATCTGCAACTAATGAAAAACTGTTTTTT,CASSVAGQGSATNEKLFF
TRBV27,.,few,TRBJ2-7,TGTGCCAGCAGTCCCGTCTTGGGGGTCTACGAGCAGTACTTC,CASSPVLGVYEQYF
TRBV18,.,many,TRBJ2-7,TGTGCCAGCTCACCCGGGACCGAGACCTACGAGCAGTACTTC,CASSPGTETYEQYF
TRBV20-1,.,few,TRBJ2-3,TGCAGTGCCTCCCCTAATTCGGTCGCAGATACGCAGTATTTT,CSASPNSVADTQYF